The clone carrying this T cell receptor beta chain was seen at least ten times. The time point denotes: blood at routine non-recurrence follow-up after resection. This specimen belongs to a study of spatial heterogeneity in lung cancer. Using its own MiXCR run on the 5' RACE reads, TCRdb lists one record per CDR3 protein. The sample records over 40,000 distinct CDR3 sequences, 10% to 15% being singletons. Trimming left V 3 bases short and J 6 bases short, with 14 bases between. The CDR3 covers 14 residues. Germline assignment: CDR1 KGHSH and CDR2 LQKENI. This receptor was obtained from a male donor with early-stage non-small cell lung cancer. Specimen: PBMCs, collected at follow-up. This chain joins TRBV18 and TRBJ1-2; D not certain. The CDR3 loop is CASSPGLESDGYTF. The CDR3 nucleotides read TGTGCCAGCTCACCGGGCCTCGAGAGTGATGGCTACACCTTC.